The text below deals with one T cell receptor (beta chain). The antigen is not known. Sequencing was at deep level. Produced via immunoSEQ multiplex PCR; TCRdb's table is partial and in-frame only. The data hold approximately 840,000 clones, with around 96% observed a single time. These data are taken from a study of shared clonotypes between healthy human individuals. Regarding the study as a whole: Naive subsets usually exceeded memory subsets in estimated richness. At large depth, rarefaction still showed sorted-subset sequencing to be incomplete.

From germline, CDR1 is MNHEY and CDR2 SMNVEV (reference sequence). There are 16 residues in the CDR3. V gave up 7 bases and J gave up 3 bases, with 18 bases separating them. CD45RO-negative, CCR7-selected cells formed the naive CD8 fraction, which excluded terminally differentiated effector memory CD45RA+ cells. The TCR sequence derives from a man aged 25-40 years in good health. Sequencing was performed on naive CD8+ T cells sorted from blood. V is TRBV27 and J is TRBJ2-2; D tentatively reads TRBD1 or TRBD2 (6 bases each). The CDR3 sequence: CASNSRRGGDTGELFF. Here the CDR3 DNA reads TGTGCCAGCAACTCACGCAGGGGCGGGGACACCGGGGAGCTGTTTTTT.